The clone carrying this TCR beta chain was observed many times. Antigen specificity is unknown. Clinical symptoms, serum thyroxine and TRAb, thyroid ultrasound and orbital computed tomography together formed the diagnostic basis. Amplification of TCR beta CDR3 regions used RNA as the template. The HTBI primer set was used in a first-round RT-PCR of the TCR CDR3. TCRdb redid the calling of the multiplex PCR reads with MiXCR, one entry per CDR3 protein. The profile shows approximately 430,000 distinct CDR3 sequences, approximately 14% of them singletons. This entry comes from a study of T cells in Graves' hyperthyroidism and ophthalmopathy. Findings and caveats of the study: The model predicted ophthalmopathy a median roughly six months before onset.

CDR3 length: 13 amino acids. Trimming took 3 bases from V and 3 from J, leaving 8 bases between them. Per the germline V gene, CDR1 is LNHNV and CDR2 is YYDKDF (reference sequence). The clonotype originates from a woman aged 18 to 35 with Graves' hyperthyroidism. The sequencing input was blood. The rearrangement links TRBV15 to TRBJ2-5, with a possible D match to TRBD2 (6 bases). CDR3 sequence reads: CATSSGLKETQYF. Written as DNA, the CDR3 is TGTGCCACCAGCAGTGGACTAAAAGAGACCCAGTACTTC.